These T cell receptor beta chains were read from a single sample in a study of metastatic and nonmetastatic thyroid tumors. TCRdb reprocessed the PCR reads using MiXCR. Here the sample spans about 32,000 clones, about 20% being singletons. The sample taken for sequencing was blood. Every receptor here comes from a female donor with papillary thyroid cancer or a benign thyroid nodule (not recorded which). Some clones in this sample may be carry-over from other donors' samples. Each CDR3 is given with its conserved first and last residue. The order of the fields is clone size, D gene, J gene, V gene, CDR3 protein, CDR3 DNA. The D gene is left open where the match is weak. Clone size is given for some rows only: seen once, a few or many times, or a class if the clone is expanded.

many TRBD1 TRBJ2-3 TRBV15 CATSSDRGFGTDTQYF TGTGCCACCAGCAGCGACAGGGGTTTTGGCACAGATACGCAGTATTTT
NA NA TRBJ1-2 TRBV6-5 CASSCDGGLYTF TGTGCCAGCAGTTGCGATGGGGGATTATACACCTTC
many NA TRBJ1-2 TRBV14 CASSPALGQGYGYTF TGTGCCAGCAGCCCAGCCCTGGGTCAGGGGTATGGCTACACCTTC
NA NA TRBJ2-7 TRBV2 CASSGWSEQYF TGTGCCAGCAGTGGGTGGTCGGAGCAGTACTTC
many NA TRBJ1-6 TRBV6-1 CASSRSGINSPLHF TGTGCCAGCAGCAGATCAGGGATCAATTCACCCCTCCACTTT
many TRBD2 TRBJ2-5 TRBV3-1 CASSQGTSGGLREETQYF TGTGCCAGCAGCCAAGGGACTAGCGGGGGGTTGCGGGAAGAGACCCAGTACTTC
many NA TRBJ2-1 TRBV19 CASSKGGTYNEQFF TGTGCCAGTAGTAAGGGGGGGACATACAATGAGCAGTTCTTC
many NA TRBJ2-7 TRBV29-1 CSVRTHLGTYEQYF TGCAGCGTAAGGACACACCTGGGAACCTACGAGCAGTACTTC
NA NA TRBJ2-7 TRBV6-1 CASSEVGSTYEQYF TGTGCCAGCAGTGAAGTCGGCAGTACGTACGAGCAGTACTTC
many NA TRBJ1-2 TRBV7-8 CASSLAPGSSGYTF TGTGCCAGCAGCTTAGCGCCGGGGAGTAGCGGCTACACCTTC
medium-sized NA TRBJ1-1 TRBV12-3/TRBV12-4 CATRLGTTEAFF TGTGCCACCCGTTTGGGCACCACTGAAGCTTTCTTT
many TRBD1 TRBJ1-6 TRBV5-1 CASSSTGDSPLHF TGCGCCAGCAGCTCGACAGGGGATTCACCCCTCCACTTT
many TRBD2 TRBJ2-2 TRBV5-1 CASRKGLADTGELFF TGCGCCAGCAGAAAAGGACTAGCGGACACCGGGGAGCTGTTTTTT
NA TRBD2 TRBJ2-1 TRBV7-6 CASSLGVLAGVSVNEQFF TGTGCCAGCAGCTTAGGGGTCCTAGCGGGAGTAAGCGTCAATGAGCAGTTCTTC
many TRBD1 TRBJ2-3 TRBV28 CASRTGGSDTQYF TGTGCCAGCAGGACAGGGGGTTCAGATACGCAGTATTTT
NA NA TRBJ2-5 TRBV24-1 CATSKGPAKETQYF TGTGCCACCAGTAAGGGACCGGCAAAAGAGACCCAGTACTTC
many NA TRBJ1-3 TRBV28 CASSGGLGLGTGNTIYF TGTGCCAGCAGCGGCGGACTGGGATTAGGGACTGGAAACACCATATATTTT
many NA TRBJ2-6 TRBV6-1 CASSERAAGANVLTF TGTGCCAGCAGTGAGAGGGCGGCTGGGGCCAACGTCCTGACTTTC
NA TRBD2 TRBJ2-7 TRBV18 CASSPASGGGSYEQYF TGTGCCAGCTCACCGGCTAGCGGGGGGGGCTCCTACGAGCAGTACTTC
NA NA TRBJ1-2 TRBV20-1 CSARLSPDYGYTF TGCAGTGCTAGGTTAAGCCCGGACTATGGCTACACCTTC
NA TRBD2 TRBJ2-5 TRBV19 CASNAGTRGGGAQYF TGTGCCAGTAACGCCGGGACTAGAGGTGGAGGGGCCCAGTACTTC
medium-sized NA TRBJ2-3 TRBV19 CASSISGVLSTDTQYF TGTGCCAGTAGTATTTCAGGGGTCCTTAGCACAGATACGCAGTATTTT
many NA TRBJ1-1 TRBV6-1 CASSRGVRTEAFF TGTGCCAGCAGCAGGGGTGTACGCACTGAAGCTTTCTTT
NA NA TRBJ2-1 TRBV6-5 CASSYSGSHNEQFF TGTGCCAGCAGTTACTCCGGGAGTCACAATGAGCAGTTCTTC
few TRBD2 TRBJ2-1 TRBV6-9 CASSRTSGNNNEQFF TGCGCCAGCAGCCGGACTAGCGGGAATAACAATGAGCAGTTCTTC
NA NA TRBJ2-2 TRBV6-6 CASSYLGGRGTGELFF TGTGCCAGCAGTTACCTGGGGGGGCGAGGCACCGGGGAGCTGTTTTTT
few TRBD1 TRBJ1-6 TRBV9 CASSSRTGSNSPLHF TGTGCCAGCAGCTCTCGGACAGGGAGTAATTCACCCCTCCACTTT
NA NA TRBJ2-3 TRBV5-1 CASSPPYSSTDTQYF TGCGCCAGCAGCCCCCCATATTCTAGCACAGATACGCAGTATTTT
NA NA TRBJ1-3 TRBV27 CASRGSSSGNTIYF TGTGCCAGCAGGGGCTCCAGCTCTGGAAACACCATATATTTT
once TRBD2 TRBJ2-1 TRBV20-1 CSARVPGLGHNEQFF TGCAGTGCTAGAGTCCCGGGACTAGGCCACAATGAGCAGTTCTTC
many TRBD1 TRBJ1-2 TRBV19 CASNPGHSGGAIGGYTF TGTGCCAGTAACCCAGGGCATTCAGGGGGCGCGATAGGTGGCTACACCTTC
few TRBD1 TRBJ2-1 TRBV6-1 CASSPSRGTGWAEQFF TGTGCCAGCAGTCCTTCACGAGGGACAGGCTGGGCTGAGCAGTTCTTC
few TRBD1 TRBJ2-7 TRBV6-9 CASSGTGALEQYF TGCGCCAGCAGTGGGACAGGGGCCCTGGAGCAGTACTTT
few TRBD1 TRBJ1-3 TRBV6-1 CASREQGRGNTIYF TGTGCCAGCAGAGAACAGGGGCGCGGAAACACCATATATTTT
many TRBD1 TRBJ1-5 TRBV27 CASSGDRGGNQPQHF TGTGCCAGCAGTGGCGACAGGGGCGGGAATCAGCCCCAGCATTTT
NA TRBD2 TRBJ2-5 TRBV6-4 CASSAVRTRRYGETQYF TGTGCCAGCAGTGCCGTCCGGACTAGACGATATGGGGAGACCCAGTACTTC
many TRBD2 TRBJ2-7 TRBV12-3/TRBV12-4 CASSRLAGDEQYF TGTGCCAGCAGTCGGCTAGCGGGAGACGAGCAGTACTTC
many NA TRBJ1-5 TRBV5-1 CASSYSGMNQPQHF TGCGCCAGCAGCTATTCGGGGATGAATCAGCCCCAGCATTTT
NA NA TRBJ1-2 TRBV19 CASSPRVSIYGYTF TGTGCCAGTAGTCCCAGGGTTTCCATCTATGGCTACACCTTC
NA NA TRBJ1-2 TRBV19 CASSIDERTNYGYTF TGTGCCAGTAGTATAGATGAGCGGACAAACTATGGCTACACCTTC
NA NA TRBJ1-2 TRBV20-1 CSARPMKATANYGYTF TGCAGTGCTAGACCAATGAAAGCAACGGCTAACTATGGCTACACCTTC
many NA TRBJ2-2 TRBV28 CASGGGAGELFF TGTGCCAGCGGGGGTGGGGCCGGGGAGCTGTTTTTT
many TRBD1 TRBJ2-3 TRBV5-1 CASSLSGTGGADTQYF TGCGCCAGCAGCCTCTCCGGGACAGGGGGCGCAGATACGCAGTATTTT
many NA TRBJ2-7 TRBV14 CASSQEIGTRGFYEQYF TGTGCCAGCAGCCAAGAAATCGGGACCCGCGGATTCTACGAGCAGTACTTC
few TRBD1 TRBJ2-7 TRBV28 CASSGDRFSPNYEQYF TGTGCCAGCAGTGGGGACAGGTTCTCCCCTAACTACGAGCAGTACTTC
many TRBD1 TRBJ1-1 TRBV11-2 CASSSIRDRVTEAFF TGTGCCAGCAGCTCGATACGGGACAGGGTTACTGAAGCTTTCTTT
few TRBD2 TRBJ2-7 TRBV28 CASSLAGGAYEQYF TGTGCCAGCAGTTTAGCGGGAGGGGCCTACGAGCAGTACTTC
NA TRBD1 TRBJ2-1 TRBV11-2 CASSPPWDRGISYNEQFF TGTGCCAGCAGCCCTCCCTGGGACAGGGGGATCTCCTACAATGAGCAGTTCTTC